The next 13 T cell receptor beta chains were all read from a single sample in a study of shared clonotypes between healthy human individuals (dated by TCRdb to 2018 to 2021). Library method: the immunoSEQ multiplex PCR assay. TCRdb retrieved this table from immuneACCESS and kept in-frame rearrangements only. Not all clones are present; in checked studies, unresolved V genes account for under half, and no reason is known for the remainder. The sample table lists more than 2 million clones, approximately 94% of them with a count of one. The leading ten clones occupy approximately 0.13% of the sample. Sequencing used naive CD4+ T cells sorted from blood. According to the study, the label for this sample's cell subset or site signals: CD45RA+ positively selected. These TCRs come from a man aged 18 to 30 in good health.

The chain links TRBV28 to TRBJ1-5, with D possibly being TRBD1 (6 bases). Trimming removed 9 bases from V and 0 bases from J, with 12 bases in between. Germline loops: CDR1 MDHEN, CDR2 SYDVKM. This CDR3 is built from 14 residues. The CDR3 sequence: CASTGPNSNQPQHF. The CDR3 DNA sequence: TGTGCCAGTACAGGGCCAAATAGCAATCAGCCCCAGCATTTT.

The chain joins TRBV29-1 to TRBJ1-4; possible D gene TRBD1, 5 bases. Trimming shortened V by 2 bases and J by 7 bases, and 11 bases separated the two germline ends. The germline gives CDR1 SQVTM, CDR2 ANQGSEA. The CDR3 contains 13 residues. CDR3: CSVESRGGEKLFF. DNA of the CDR3: TGCAGCGTTGAATCCCGGGGGGGTGAAAAACTGTTTTTT. Looking up the rest from reference TRBV29-1 and TRBJ1-4 gives the full variable domain: SAVISQKPSRDICQRGTSLTIQCQVDSQVTMMFWYRQQPGQSLTLIATANQGSEATYESGFVIDKFPISRPNLTFSTLTVSNMSPEDSSIYLCSVESRGGEKLFFGSGTQLSVL.

This CDR3 reads CASSLAPLETQYF. The CDR3 DNA reads as TGCGCCAGCAGTTTGGCTCCCCTGGAGACCCAGTACTTC. The chain combines TRBV4-1 with TRBJ2-5; D gene uncertain. The CDR3 contains 13 residues. The V and J ends lost 6 bases and 5 bases respectively, with 13 bases between them. Germline V gene sequence: CDR1 MGHRA, CDR2 YSYEKL.

As DNA, the CDR3 is TGTGCCAGCAGCTCCCGACTCGGGGTTCAGCGGGGTTCCACAGATACGCAGTATTTT. It specifies CASSSRLGVQRGSTDTQYF. The chain links TRBV7-2 to TRBJ2-3, with TRBD2 matching 7 bases. The germline V gene encodes CDR1 SGHTA and CDR2 FQGNSA. The CDR3 totals 19 residues. Losses at the gene ends were 4 bases for V and 2 bases for J; bases not matched to a gene: 18.

This clone is a singleton in its sample. At the DNA level, this CDR3 is encoded by other sequences in the same sample as well. This CDR3 is CASSERNEQYF. In nucleotides, the CDR3 is TGTGCCAGCAGTGAACGGAACGAGCAGTACTTC. The V gene is TRBV2, the J gene TRBJ2-7; D gene uncertain. The CDR3 loop spans 11 amino acids. Trimming cost V 2 bases and J 5 bases, with 4 bases left between them. CDR1 is SNHLY, CDR2 FYNNEI, per germline.

The V and J genes are TRBV7-8 and TRBJ2-7; 9 bases line up with TRBD1. The CDR3 is 15 amino acids. With 5 bases clipped from V and 0 bases from J, the junction kept 5 bases outside the gene matches. CDR1 is SGHVS and CDR2 is FQNEAQ in the germline V gene. CDR3 residues: CASSPTGGPSYEQYF. DNA of the CDR3: TGTGCCAGCAGCCCAACAGGGGGCCCCTCCTACGAGCAGTACTTC.

Concerning this clone: This sample also contains other DNA sequences that code for the same CDR3. V is TRBV5-1 and J is TRBJ2-3; tentative D call: TRBD1 (6 bases). The germline V gene has CDR1 SGHRS and CDR2 YFSETQ. V lost 0 bases and J lost 3, with 11 bases in between. This CDR3 has 15 amino acids. The CDR3 DNA sequence: TGCGCCAGCAGCTTGGACAGGGTCGGGACAGATACGCAGTATTTT. Its protein product is CASSLDRVGTDTQYF.

The J gene is TRBJ1-2, the V gene TRBV6-1; D not resolved. From germline, CDR1 is MNHNS and CDR2 SASEGT. V was pared by 1 base and J by 4 bases, with 7 bases between. This CDR3 spans 13 amino acids. CDR3 DNA sequence: TGTGCCAGCAGTGAAGTCAGAGGCTATGGCTACACCTTC. Translation: CASSEVRGYGYTF.

The V and J genes are TRBV18 and TRBJ2-7; 7 bases map to TRBD2. The germline V gene has CDR1 KGHSH and CDR2 LQKENI. The CDR3 sequence is 15 residues long. V lost 2 bases to trimming and J lost 3 bases; unmatched junction nucleotides: 7. The CDR3, as DNA: TGTGCCAGCTCACCAAATCTGCGGGAGTACTACGAGCAGTACTTC. It translates to CASSPNLREYYEQYF.

This sequence joins TRBV2 and TRBJ1-6, with D uncertain. The CDR3 spans 13 residues. The ends were cut back, 8 bases at V and 6 bases at J, with 11 bases in the middle. Germline assignment: CDR1 SNHLY and CDR2 FYNNEI. This CDR3 is CASGQEINSPLHF. The CDR3 region has the DNA TGTGCCAGCGGGCAGGAAATTAATTCACCCCTCCACTTT. The full variable domain, in which reference TRBV2 and TRBJ1-6 provide the parts outside the CDR3, is EPEVTQTPSHQVTQMGQEVILRCVPISNHLYFYWYRQILGQKVEFLVSFYNNEISEKSEIFDDQFSVERPDGSNFTLKIRSTKLEDSAMYFCASGQEINSPLHFGNGTRLTVT.

This clone was counted a single time. The chain carries TRBV10-3 and TRBJ2-2, with D unclear. Looked up from germline, CDR1 is ENHRY and CDR2 is SYGVKD. The CDR3 has 15 amino acids. The V end lost 2 bases, the J end lost 2 bases, and 9 bases lay between the germline ends. The CDR3 loop reads CAISEGQLNTGELFF. CDR3 DNA sequence: TGTGCCATCAGTGAGGGCCAGCTCAACACCGGGGAGCTGTTTTTT.

The V and J genes are TRBV10-3 and TRBJ2-7; 9 bases agree with TRBD1. V shed 7 bases and J 3 bases; nucleotides not matched to a gene: 10. Looked up from germline, CDR1 is ENHRY and CDR2 is SYGVKD. The CDR3 covers 15 residues. CDR3 coding DNA: TGTGCCATCATCCTAGGACAGGGGCGGATCTACGAGCAGTACTTC. Amino acids: CAIILGQGRIYEQYF.

V and J are TRBV6-1 and TRBJ2-2; 8 bases align to TRBD1. Germline V lookup: CDR1 MNHNS, CDR2 SASEGT. The CDR3 consists of 14 residues. V lost 8 bases to trimming and J lost 3 bases; unmatched junction nucleotides: 5. This CDR3 is CASRSGGHTGELFF. The CDR3, as DNA: TGTGCCAGCCGATCAGGGGGCCACACCGGGGAGCTGTTTTTT.